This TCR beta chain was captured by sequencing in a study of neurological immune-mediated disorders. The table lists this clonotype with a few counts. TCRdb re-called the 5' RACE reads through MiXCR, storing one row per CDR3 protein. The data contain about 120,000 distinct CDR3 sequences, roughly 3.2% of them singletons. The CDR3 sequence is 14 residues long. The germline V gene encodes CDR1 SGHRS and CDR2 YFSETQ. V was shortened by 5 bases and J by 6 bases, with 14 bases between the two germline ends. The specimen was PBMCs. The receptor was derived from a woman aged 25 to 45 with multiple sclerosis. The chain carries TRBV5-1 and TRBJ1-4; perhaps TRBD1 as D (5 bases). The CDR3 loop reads CASRSGGLDEKLFF. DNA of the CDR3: TGCGCCAGCAGGTCCGGGGGTTTAGATGAAAAACTGTTTTTT. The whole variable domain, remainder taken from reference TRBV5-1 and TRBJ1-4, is KAGVTQTPRYLIKTRGQQVTLSCSPISGHRSVSWYQQTPGQGLQFLFEYFSETQRNKGNFPGRFSGRQFSNSRSEMNVSTLELGDSALYLCASRSGGLDEKLFFGSGTQLSVL.